This T cell receptor beta chain was documented in a study of shared clonotypes between healthy human individuals. Broader study findings: The represented genetic and exposure-history diversity was limited by the small number of donors.

The protocol was immunoSEQ multiplex PCR, while the TCRdb copy is restricted to in-frame clones and leaves out a portion. Among under 120,000 clones listed, about 66% were seen once. There are a few counts of this clone. Its antigen is currently unknown. Trimming removed 1 base from V and 5 bases from J; junction bases left unmatched: 6. CDR1 and CDR2 from the germline V gene are LNHNV and YYDKDF (reference sequence). The CDR3 length is 16 residues. Together with CD45RO+ cells, CCR7-negative CD45RA+ TemRA cells were included in CD8 memory. Sequenced: memory CD8+ T cells sorted from blood. Subset indicated: CD45RO+ cells pooled with CCR7-negative TemRA cells. The receptor comes from a woman in her thirties in good health. The J gene is TRBJ1-4, the V gene TRBV15, with TRBD1 matching over 8 bases. The CDR3 bases are TGTGCCACCAGCAGAGGCATTTGGACAGGGAATGAAAAACTGTTTTTT. This encodes CATSRGIWTGNEKLFF.